The T cell receptor (beta chain) under discussion was sequenced for a study of OX40 agonist ivuxolimab in advanced cancers. Unmatched junction bases numbered 9, after V lost 1 base and J lost 7 bases. Germline lookup yields CDR1 MGHRA and CDR2 YSYEKL. The CDR3 length is 16 residues. Data came from immunoSEQ multiplex PCR; TCRdb stores just in-frame clones and leaves some out. The sample yields about 69,000 clones, about four fifths seen once. The rearrangement links TRBV4-1 to TRBJ2-1, with 8 bases identical to TRBD1. This specimen was CD4+ or CD8+ T cells sorted from blood, taken in a trial of the OX40 agonist ivuxolimab. The origin of this receptor is an adult with an advanced solid tumor such as melanoma, head and neck, liver or kidney cancer. CDR3 region: CASSQGGRGRVNEQFF. The CDR3 DNA is TGCGCCAGCAGCCAAGGGGGCAGGGGGCGCGTGAATGAGCAGTTCTTC.